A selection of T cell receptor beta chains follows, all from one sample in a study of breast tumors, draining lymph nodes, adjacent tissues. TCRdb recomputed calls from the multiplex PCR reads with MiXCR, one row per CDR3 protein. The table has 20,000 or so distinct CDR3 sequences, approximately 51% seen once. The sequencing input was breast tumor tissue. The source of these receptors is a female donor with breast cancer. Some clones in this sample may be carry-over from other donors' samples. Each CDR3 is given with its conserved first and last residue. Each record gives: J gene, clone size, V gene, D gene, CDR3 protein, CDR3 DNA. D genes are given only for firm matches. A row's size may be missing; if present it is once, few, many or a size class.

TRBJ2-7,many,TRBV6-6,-,CASSYANEQYF,TGTGCCAGCAGTTACGCAAACGAGCAGTACTTC
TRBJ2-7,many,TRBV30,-,CAWSRTTYEQYF,TGTGCCTGGAGTAGAACAACCTACGAGCAGTACTTC
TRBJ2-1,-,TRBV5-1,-,CASSLIVSQAYNEQFF,TGCGCCAGCAGCTTAATAGTGTCCCAGGCCTACAATGAGCAGTTCTTC
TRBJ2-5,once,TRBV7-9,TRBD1,CASSLINRGETQYF,TGTGCCAGCAGCTTAATCAACAGGGGGGAGACCCAGTACTTC
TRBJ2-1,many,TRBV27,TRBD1,CASSPTGGHNEQFF,TGTGCCAGCAGTCCAACAGGGGGTCACAATGAGCAGTTCTTC
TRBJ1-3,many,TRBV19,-,CASTEKSTRNTIYF,TGTGCCAGTACCGAAAAAAGCACTAGAAACACCATATATTTT
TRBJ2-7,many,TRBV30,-,CAWSVHRQRYEQYF,TGTGCCTGGAGTGTACATAGACAGCGATACGAGCAGTACTTC
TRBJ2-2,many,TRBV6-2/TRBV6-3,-,CASSLTRGGELFF,TGTGCCAGCAGTCTCACGCGTGGCGGGGAGCTGTTTTTT
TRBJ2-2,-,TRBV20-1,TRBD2,CSAVSGRDTGELFF,TGCAGTGCTGTTAGCGGGAGGGACACCGGGGAGCTGTTTTTT
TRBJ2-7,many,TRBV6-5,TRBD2,CATRLASSYEQYF,TGTGCCACACGACTAGCCAGCTCCTACGAGCAGTACTTC
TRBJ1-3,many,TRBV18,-,CASSPTNTGFGNTIYF,TGTGCCAGCTCACCAACCAACACAGGGTTCGGAAACACCATATATTTT
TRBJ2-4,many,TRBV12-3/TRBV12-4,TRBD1,CASSLWVGDSKNIQYF,TGTGCCAGCAGTTTATGGGTCGGGGACAGCAAAAACATTCAGTACTTC
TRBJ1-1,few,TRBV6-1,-,CASARAFHMNTEAFF,TGTGCCAGCGCGAGGGCCTTTCACATGAACACTGAAGCTTTCTTT
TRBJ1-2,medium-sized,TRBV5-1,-,CASSLRQNNYGYTF,TGCGCCAGCAGCTTGAGGCAGAATAACTATGGCTACACCTTC
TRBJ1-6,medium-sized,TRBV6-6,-,CASSSRDSSSPLHF,TGTGCCAGCAGTTCGCGCGACAGTAGTTCACCCCTCCACTTT
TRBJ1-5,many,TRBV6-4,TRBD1,CAINGTGGVQPQHF,TGTGCCATCAACGGGACAGGGGGCGTTCAGCCCCAGCATTTT
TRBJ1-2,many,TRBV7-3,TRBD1,CASSTDRAGGYTF,TGTGCCAGCAGCACCGACAGGGCGGGAGGCTACACCTTC
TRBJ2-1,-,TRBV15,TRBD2,CATSSTSSGRSSYNEQFF,TGTGCCACCAGCAGCACGTCAAGCGGGAGGAGCTCCTACAATGAGCAGTTCTTC
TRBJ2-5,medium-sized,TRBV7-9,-,CASSPMGVRGRQVGQYF,TGTGCCAGCAGCCCGATGGGGGTCAGGGGACGGCAGGTTGGCCAGTACTTC
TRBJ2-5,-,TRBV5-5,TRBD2,CASSLELAGGQETQYF,TGTGCCAGCAGCTTGGAACTAGCGGGGGGACAAGAGACCCAGTACTTC
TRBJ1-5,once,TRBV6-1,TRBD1,CAAGGTAYGGQQPQHF,TGTGCCGCTGGCGGGACAGCCTATGGGGGACAGCAGCCCCAGCATTTT
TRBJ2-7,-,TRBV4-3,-,CASSQDSGVGYEQYF,TGCGCCAGCAGCCAAGACTCGGGAGTCGGCTACGAGCAGTACTTC
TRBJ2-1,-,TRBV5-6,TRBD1,CASSLQGAYNEQFF,TGTGCCAGTAGCCTACAGGGGGCTTACAATGAGCAGTTCTTC
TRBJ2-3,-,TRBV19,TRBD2,CASSIATSGRTDTQYF,TGTGCCAGTAGTATAGCGACTAGCGGACGCACAGATACGCAGTATTTT
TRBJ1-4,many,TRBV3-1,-,CASSTTGAVGEKLFF,TGTGCCAGCAGCACGACAGGTGCCGTGGGTGAAAAACTGTTTTTT
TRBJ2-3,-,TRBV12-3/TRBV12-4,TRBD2,CASSLIGTSGQTDTQYF,TGTGCCAGCAGTTTAATTGGGACTAGCGGACAGACAGATACGCAGTATTTT
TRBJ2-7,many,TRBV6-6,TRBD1,CASGRAGQGEGGEEQYF,TGTGCCAGCGGGCGGGCGGGACAGGGCGAGGGGGGTGAAGAGCAGTACTTC
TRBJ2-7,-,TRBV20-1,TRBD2,CSAPVSGSFYEQYF,TGCAGTGCCCCGGTTAGCGGGAGTTTCTACGAGCAGTACTTC
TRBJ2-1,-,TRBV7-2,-,CASSLYVEVDEQFF,TGTGCCAGCAGCTTATATGTCGAGGTGGATGAGCAGTTCTTC
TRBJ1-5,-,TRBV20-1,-,CSARVGAVSNQPQHF,TGCAGTGCTAGGGTTGGGGCCGTTAGCAATCAGCCCCAGCATTTT
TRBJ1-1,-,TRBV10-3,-,CAIGRNAEAFF,TGTGCCATCGGGCGGAACGCTGAAGCTTTCTTT
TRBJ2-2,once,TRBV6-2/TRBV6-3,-,CACGFTRGGELFF,TGTGCCTGCGGTTTCACGCGTGGCGGGGAGCTGTTTTTT
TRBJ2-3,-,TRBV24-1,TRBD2,CATTSGDTQYF,TGTGCCACCACTAGCGGGGATACGCAGTATTTT
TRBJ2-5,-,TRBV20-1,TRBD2,CSATSGRAGETQYF,TGCAGTGCAACTAGCGGGAGGGCCGGGGAGACCCAGTACTTC
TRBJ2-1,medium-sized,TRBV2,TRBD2,CASTMGLAGNNEQFF,TGTGCCAGCACCATGGGACTAGCGGGTAACAATGAGCAGTTCTTC
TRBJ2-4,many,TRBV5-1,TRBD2,CASSLVPAGDGNIQYF,TGCGCCAGCAGCTTGGTCCCAGCGGGAGATGGGAACATTCAGTACTTC
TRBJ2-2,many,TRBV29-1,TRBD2,CSVDGTTTGELFF,TGCAGCGTTGACGGGACTACTACCGGGGAGCTGTTTTTT
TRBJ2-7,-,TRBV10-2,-,CASSEKAASSYEQYF,TGCGCCAGCAGCGAGAAGGCGGCTAGCTCCTACGAGCAGTACTTC
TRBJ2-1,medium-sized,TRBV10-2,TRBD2,CASSVTSGINEQFF,TGCGCCAGCAGTGTCACTAGCGGGATCAATGAGCAGTTCTTC
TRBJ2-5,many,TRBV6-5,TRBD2,CASSREAQETQYF,TGTGCCAGCAGCCGGGAGGCCCAAGAGACCCAGTACTTC
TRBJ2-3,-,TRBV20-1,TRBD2,CSAPHAGLAGGQDTQYF,TGCAGTGCTCCCCACGCAGGACTAGCGGGAGGGCAAGATACGCAGTATTTT
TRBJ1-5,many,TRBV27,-,CASSLSRNNQPQHF,TGTGCCAGCAGTTTAAGCCGGAACAATCAGCCCCAGCATTTT
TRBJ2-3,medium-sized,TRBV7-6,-,CASSHTRGGADTQYF,TGTGCCAGCAGCCATACTAGGGGGGGCGCAGATACGCAGTATTTT
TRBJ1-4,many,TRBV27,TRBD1,CASSLTRRDRKFF,TGTGCCAGCAGTTTAACCCGCAGGGACAGAAAATTTTTT
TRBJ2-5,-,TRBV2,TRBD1,CASSVGQGAETQYF,TGTGCCAGCAGTGTAGGTCAGGGGGCGGAGACCCAGTACTTC
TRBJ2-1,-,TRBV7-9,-,CASSFYICSAWNTYNEQFF,-
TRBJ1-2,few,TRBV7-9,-,CASSQREDGYGYTF,TGTGCCAGCAGCCAAAGGGAGGACGGCTATGGCTACACCTTC
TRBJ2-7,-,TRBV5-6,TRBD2,CASSPGTSGSSYEQYF,TGTGCCAGCAGTCCCGGGACTAGCGGGAGCTCCTACGAGCAGTACTTC
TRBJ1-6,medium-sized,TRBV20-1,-,CSARDLGPSSYNSPLHF,TGCAGTGCTAGAGATCTGGGACCTAGCTCCTATAATTCACCCCTCCACTTT
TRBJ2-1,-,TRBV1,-,CSEPLVPNFCASSLSGDSYNEQFF,-